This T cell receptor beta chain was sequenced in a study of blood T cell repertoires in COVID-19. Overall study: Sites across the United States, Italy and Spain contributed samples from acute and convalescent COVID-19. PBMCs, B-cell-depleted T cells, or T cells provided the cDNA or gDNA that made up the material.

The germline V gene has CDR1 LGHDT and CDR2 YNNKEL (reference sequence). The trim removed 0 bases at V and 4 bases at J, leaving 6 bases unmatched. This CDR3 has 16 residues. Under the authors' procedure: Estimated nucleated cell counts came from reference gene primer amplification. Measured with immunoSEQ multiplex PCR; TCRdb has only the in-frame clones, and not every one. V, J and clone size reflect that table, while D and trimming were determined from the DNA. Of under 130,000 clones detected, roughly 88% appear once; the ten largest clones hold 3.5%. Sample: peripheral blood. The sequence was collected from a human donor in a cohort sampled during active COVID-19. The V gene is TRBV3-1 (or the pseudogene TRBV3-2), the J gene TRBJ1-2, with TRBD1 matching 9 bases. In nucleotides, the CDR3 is TGTGCCAGCAGCCAAGACGGGACAGGGATTCTCTATGGCTACACCTTC. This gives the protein CASSQDGTGILYGYTF.